This is a list of T cell receptor beta chains from one sample in a study of cytomegalovirus exposure and HLA in healthy donors. The repertoire was sequenced with immunoSEQ multiplex PCR; TCRdb's copy has only in-frame clones and lacks some. Among 210,000 or so clones listed, over 65% were seen once. Sequencing was done on a sample of PBMCs. These receptors came from a woman in her sixties or seventies in good health and CMV-seropositive. Both conserved end residues are part of each CDR3. D genes are given only for firm matches. Where a row states a size, it is once, few, many or the class of an expanded clone; other rows omit it.

J gene | clone size | CDR3 length | V gene | D gene | CDR3 DNA | CDR3 protein
TRBJ2-7 | NA | 15 | TRBV5-1 | TRBD2 | TGCGCCAGCAGCTTGGAGGGACTAGGGTTCTACGAGCAGTACTTC | CASSLEGLGFYEQYF
TRBJ2-7 | NA | 16 | TRBV5-8 | TRBD1 | TGTGCCAGCAGCTTTGTGACAGGGGCATCCCGCTACGAGCAGTACTTC | CASSFVTGASRYEQYF
TRBJ2-7 | NA | 15 | TRBV6-1 | NA | TGTGCCAGCGGAGAAGACTTCATAAGCTCCTACGAGCAGTACTTC | CASGEDFISSYEQYF
TRBJ2-7 | NA | 15 | TRBV11-2 | TRBD2 | TGTGCCAGCAGCTTACTAGCGGGAGGAAACTACGAGCAGTACTTC | CASSLLAGGNYEQYF
TRBJ2-7 | NA | 14 | TRBV6-5 | NA | TGTGCCAGCAGTTACGACTGGAGCTCCTACGAGCAGTACTTC | CASSYDWSSYEQYF
TRBJ2-7 | few | 15 | TRBV5-6 | TRBD1 | TGTGCCAGCAGCCCAATCGACAGGGAATCTTACGAGCAGTACTTC | CASSPIDRESYEQYF
TRBJ1-2 | NA | 14 | TRBV7-2 | TRBD1 | TGTGCCAGCAGCTTAGTTGGGACAGAGGATGGCTACACCTTC | CASSLVGTEDGYTF
TRBJ2-5 | few | 11 | TRBV30 | NA | TGTGCCTGGAGTGTAAGCGAGACCCAGTACTTC | CAWSVSETQYF
TRBJ2-1 | NA | 13 | TRBV18 | TRBD2 | TGTGCCAGCTCACTAGCGGGGGGCAATGAGCAGTTCTTC | CASSLAGGNEQFF
TRBJ1-2 | NA | 13 | TRBV14 | NA | TGTGCCAGCAGCCAAGATTTAGCCTATGGCTACACCTTC | CASSQDLAYGYTF
TRBJ1-1 | few | 12 | TRBV7-6 | NA | TGTGCCAGCAGCTTACAGGGTAGGTCGGCTTTCTTT | CASSLQGRSAFF
TRBJ1-2 | NA | 13 | TRBV5-1 | TRBD1 | TGCGCCAGCAGCTTGGGTCAGGGGGAAGGCTACACCTTC | CASSLGQGEGYTF
TRBJ2-6 | NA | 15 | TRBV19 | NA | TGTGCCAGTAGTACAGGGTCCAACGGGGCCAACGTCCTGACTTTC | CASSTGSNGANVLTF
TRBJ1-2 | NA | 15 | TRBV2 | TRBD1 | TGTGCCAGCAGTGAAGCGCAAGGGGGCGGCTATGGCTACACCTTC | CASSEAQGGGYGYTF
TRBJ1-6 | NA | 14 | TRBV19 | NA | TGTGCCAGCGGTTCAGGGGCGCTCGGTTCACCCCTCCACTTT | CASGSGALGSPLHF
TRBJ2-7 | NA | 11 | TRBV2 | NA | TGTGCCAGCAGTGTTAACTACGAGCAGTACTTC | CASSVNYEQYF